The rows below give T cell receptor beta chains drawn from one sample of a study of shared clonotypes between healthy human individuals. Clones were read by immunoSEQ multiplex PCR, and TCRdb kept only the in-frame ones, dropping some. This table holds 520,000 or so clones, 70% to 80% found once. The sequenced sample was PBMCs. These receptors were obtained from a woman aged 35 to 49 in good health. Some clones in this sample may be carry-over from other donors' samples. The CDR3 runs from the conserved cysteine through the conserved F or W. The order of the fields is D gene, clone size, V gene, J gene, CDR3 protein, CDR3 DNA. D genes are given only for firm matches. Not every row has a clone size; where given, it reads once, few, many or a size class.

TRBD2	.	TRBV19	TRBJ2-7	CASSYDGTSGYEQYF	TGTGCCAGTAGTTATGACGGGACTAGTGGCTACGAGCAGTACTTC
.	.	TRBV9	TRBJ2-7	CASSVGGSDEQYF	TGTGCCAGCAGCGTGGGGGGCTCGGACGAGCAGTACTTC
.	.	TRBV5-1	TRBJ2-7	CASSLILSSYEQYF	TGCGCCAGCAGCCTTATATTAAGCTCCTACGAGCAGTACTTC
.	.	TRBV21-1	TRBJ2-7	CASSKRTTGFGYEQYF	TGTGCCAGCAGCAAACGAACCACAGGGTTCGGCTACGAGCAGTACTTC
.	.	TRBV18	TRBJ2-5	CASSHGQIQETQYF	TGTGCCAGCTCTCACGGGCAGATCCAAGAGACCCAGTACTTC
TRBD2	.	TRBV10-3	TRBJ2-2	CAIRGLLTGELFF	TGTGCCATCAGGGGACTATTAACCGGGGAGCTGTTTTTT
.	.	TRBV5-1	TRBJ2-1	CASSIAYGIYNEQFF	TGCGCCAGCAGCATCGCCTATGGGATCTACAATGAGCAGTTCTTC
.	.	TRBV21-1	TRBJ2-7	CASSSRLASSYEQYF	TGTGCCAGCAGCTCTAGACTAGCCTCCTCCTACGAGCAGTACTTC
.	.	TRBV19	TRBJ2-7	CASSPVPGLLPGEQYF	TGTGCCAGTAGTCCCGTTCCGGGACTCCTCCCCGGCGAGCAGTACTTC
.	.	TRBV9	TRBJ1-2	CASSGRQYGYTF	TGTGCCAGCAGCGGCAGACAGTATGGCTACACCTTC
.	.	TRBV11-2	TRBJ2-7	CASSSVTGRGPYEQYF	TGTGCCAGCAGCTCCGTAACAGGTAGAGGTCCATACGAGCAGTACTTC
TRBD1	.	TRBV5-1	TRBJ2-7	CASSWTGFGEQYF	TGCGCCAGCAGCTGGACAGGGTTCGGCGAGCAGTACTTC
.	.	TRBV19	TRBJ1-1	CASSLLGARTEAFF	TGTGCCAGTAGCCTGCTGGGGGCACGCACTGAAGCTTTCTTT
.	.	TRBV5-1	TRBJ2-5	CASSPTGLETQYF	TGCGCCAGCAGCCCTACAGGGTTGGAGACCCAGTACTTC
TRBD2	few	TRBV11-3	TRBJ2-5	CASSFGTGTSGRRETQYF	TGTGCCAGCAGCTTTGGCACCGGGACTAGCGGGAGAAGGGAGACCCAGTACTTC